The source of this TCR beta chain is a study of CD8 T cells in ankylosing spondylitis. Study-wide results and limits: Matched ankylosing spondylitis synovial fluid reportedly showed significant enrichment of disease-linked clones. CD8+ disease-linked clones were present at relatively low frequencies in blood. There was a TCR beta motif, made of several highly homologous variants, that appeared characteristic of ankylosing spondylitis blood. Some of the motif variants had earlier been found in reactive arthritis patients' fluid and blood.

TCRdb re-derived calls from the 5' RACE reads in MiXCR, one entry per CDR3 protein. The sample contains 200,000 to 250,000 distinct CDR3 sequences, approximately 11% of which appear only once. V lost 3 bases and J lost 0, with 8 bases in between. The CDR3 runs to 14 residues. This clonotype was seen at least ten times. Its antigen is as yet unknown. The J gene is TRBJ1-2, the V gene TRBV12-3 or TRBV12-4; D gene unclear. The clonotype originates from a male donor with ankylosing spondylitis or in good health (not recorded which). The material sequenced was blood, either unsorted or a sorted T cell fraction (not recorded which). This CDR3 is CASSLVHSNYGYTF. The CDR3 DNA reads TGTGCCAGCAGTTTGGTACACTCTAACTATGGCTACACCTTC.